This T cell receptor beta chain was recorded in a study of blood T cell repertoires in COVID-19. For the study at large: T cells, B-cell-depleted T cells, or PBMCs provided the cDNA or gDNA that served as material.

Methods used by the authors: Reference gene primer amplification yielded estimated nucleated cell counts. Libraries were prepared by immunoSEQ multiplex PCR; TCRdb keeps only in-frame clonotypes and omits some of them. From that table come the V and J calls and clone size; the DNA was used to work out D and trimming. The table lists about 15,000 clones, around nine tenths of them singletons. CDR3 length: 15 amino acids. In germline, CDR1 is MNHNS, CDR2 SASEGT. With V trimmed by 1 base and J by 5 bases, 0 bases remained unmatched. The sequence was collected from a woman between 70 and 85 years old in a cohort sampled during active or convalescent COVID-19. This chain connects TRBV6-1 to TRBJ2-7, with TRBD2 matching over 15 bases. Material: peripheral blood. CDR3 protein: CASSEGTSGRDEQYF. For the CDR3, the DNA is TGTGCCAGCAGTGAAGGGACTAGCGGGAGGGACGAGCAGTACTTC.